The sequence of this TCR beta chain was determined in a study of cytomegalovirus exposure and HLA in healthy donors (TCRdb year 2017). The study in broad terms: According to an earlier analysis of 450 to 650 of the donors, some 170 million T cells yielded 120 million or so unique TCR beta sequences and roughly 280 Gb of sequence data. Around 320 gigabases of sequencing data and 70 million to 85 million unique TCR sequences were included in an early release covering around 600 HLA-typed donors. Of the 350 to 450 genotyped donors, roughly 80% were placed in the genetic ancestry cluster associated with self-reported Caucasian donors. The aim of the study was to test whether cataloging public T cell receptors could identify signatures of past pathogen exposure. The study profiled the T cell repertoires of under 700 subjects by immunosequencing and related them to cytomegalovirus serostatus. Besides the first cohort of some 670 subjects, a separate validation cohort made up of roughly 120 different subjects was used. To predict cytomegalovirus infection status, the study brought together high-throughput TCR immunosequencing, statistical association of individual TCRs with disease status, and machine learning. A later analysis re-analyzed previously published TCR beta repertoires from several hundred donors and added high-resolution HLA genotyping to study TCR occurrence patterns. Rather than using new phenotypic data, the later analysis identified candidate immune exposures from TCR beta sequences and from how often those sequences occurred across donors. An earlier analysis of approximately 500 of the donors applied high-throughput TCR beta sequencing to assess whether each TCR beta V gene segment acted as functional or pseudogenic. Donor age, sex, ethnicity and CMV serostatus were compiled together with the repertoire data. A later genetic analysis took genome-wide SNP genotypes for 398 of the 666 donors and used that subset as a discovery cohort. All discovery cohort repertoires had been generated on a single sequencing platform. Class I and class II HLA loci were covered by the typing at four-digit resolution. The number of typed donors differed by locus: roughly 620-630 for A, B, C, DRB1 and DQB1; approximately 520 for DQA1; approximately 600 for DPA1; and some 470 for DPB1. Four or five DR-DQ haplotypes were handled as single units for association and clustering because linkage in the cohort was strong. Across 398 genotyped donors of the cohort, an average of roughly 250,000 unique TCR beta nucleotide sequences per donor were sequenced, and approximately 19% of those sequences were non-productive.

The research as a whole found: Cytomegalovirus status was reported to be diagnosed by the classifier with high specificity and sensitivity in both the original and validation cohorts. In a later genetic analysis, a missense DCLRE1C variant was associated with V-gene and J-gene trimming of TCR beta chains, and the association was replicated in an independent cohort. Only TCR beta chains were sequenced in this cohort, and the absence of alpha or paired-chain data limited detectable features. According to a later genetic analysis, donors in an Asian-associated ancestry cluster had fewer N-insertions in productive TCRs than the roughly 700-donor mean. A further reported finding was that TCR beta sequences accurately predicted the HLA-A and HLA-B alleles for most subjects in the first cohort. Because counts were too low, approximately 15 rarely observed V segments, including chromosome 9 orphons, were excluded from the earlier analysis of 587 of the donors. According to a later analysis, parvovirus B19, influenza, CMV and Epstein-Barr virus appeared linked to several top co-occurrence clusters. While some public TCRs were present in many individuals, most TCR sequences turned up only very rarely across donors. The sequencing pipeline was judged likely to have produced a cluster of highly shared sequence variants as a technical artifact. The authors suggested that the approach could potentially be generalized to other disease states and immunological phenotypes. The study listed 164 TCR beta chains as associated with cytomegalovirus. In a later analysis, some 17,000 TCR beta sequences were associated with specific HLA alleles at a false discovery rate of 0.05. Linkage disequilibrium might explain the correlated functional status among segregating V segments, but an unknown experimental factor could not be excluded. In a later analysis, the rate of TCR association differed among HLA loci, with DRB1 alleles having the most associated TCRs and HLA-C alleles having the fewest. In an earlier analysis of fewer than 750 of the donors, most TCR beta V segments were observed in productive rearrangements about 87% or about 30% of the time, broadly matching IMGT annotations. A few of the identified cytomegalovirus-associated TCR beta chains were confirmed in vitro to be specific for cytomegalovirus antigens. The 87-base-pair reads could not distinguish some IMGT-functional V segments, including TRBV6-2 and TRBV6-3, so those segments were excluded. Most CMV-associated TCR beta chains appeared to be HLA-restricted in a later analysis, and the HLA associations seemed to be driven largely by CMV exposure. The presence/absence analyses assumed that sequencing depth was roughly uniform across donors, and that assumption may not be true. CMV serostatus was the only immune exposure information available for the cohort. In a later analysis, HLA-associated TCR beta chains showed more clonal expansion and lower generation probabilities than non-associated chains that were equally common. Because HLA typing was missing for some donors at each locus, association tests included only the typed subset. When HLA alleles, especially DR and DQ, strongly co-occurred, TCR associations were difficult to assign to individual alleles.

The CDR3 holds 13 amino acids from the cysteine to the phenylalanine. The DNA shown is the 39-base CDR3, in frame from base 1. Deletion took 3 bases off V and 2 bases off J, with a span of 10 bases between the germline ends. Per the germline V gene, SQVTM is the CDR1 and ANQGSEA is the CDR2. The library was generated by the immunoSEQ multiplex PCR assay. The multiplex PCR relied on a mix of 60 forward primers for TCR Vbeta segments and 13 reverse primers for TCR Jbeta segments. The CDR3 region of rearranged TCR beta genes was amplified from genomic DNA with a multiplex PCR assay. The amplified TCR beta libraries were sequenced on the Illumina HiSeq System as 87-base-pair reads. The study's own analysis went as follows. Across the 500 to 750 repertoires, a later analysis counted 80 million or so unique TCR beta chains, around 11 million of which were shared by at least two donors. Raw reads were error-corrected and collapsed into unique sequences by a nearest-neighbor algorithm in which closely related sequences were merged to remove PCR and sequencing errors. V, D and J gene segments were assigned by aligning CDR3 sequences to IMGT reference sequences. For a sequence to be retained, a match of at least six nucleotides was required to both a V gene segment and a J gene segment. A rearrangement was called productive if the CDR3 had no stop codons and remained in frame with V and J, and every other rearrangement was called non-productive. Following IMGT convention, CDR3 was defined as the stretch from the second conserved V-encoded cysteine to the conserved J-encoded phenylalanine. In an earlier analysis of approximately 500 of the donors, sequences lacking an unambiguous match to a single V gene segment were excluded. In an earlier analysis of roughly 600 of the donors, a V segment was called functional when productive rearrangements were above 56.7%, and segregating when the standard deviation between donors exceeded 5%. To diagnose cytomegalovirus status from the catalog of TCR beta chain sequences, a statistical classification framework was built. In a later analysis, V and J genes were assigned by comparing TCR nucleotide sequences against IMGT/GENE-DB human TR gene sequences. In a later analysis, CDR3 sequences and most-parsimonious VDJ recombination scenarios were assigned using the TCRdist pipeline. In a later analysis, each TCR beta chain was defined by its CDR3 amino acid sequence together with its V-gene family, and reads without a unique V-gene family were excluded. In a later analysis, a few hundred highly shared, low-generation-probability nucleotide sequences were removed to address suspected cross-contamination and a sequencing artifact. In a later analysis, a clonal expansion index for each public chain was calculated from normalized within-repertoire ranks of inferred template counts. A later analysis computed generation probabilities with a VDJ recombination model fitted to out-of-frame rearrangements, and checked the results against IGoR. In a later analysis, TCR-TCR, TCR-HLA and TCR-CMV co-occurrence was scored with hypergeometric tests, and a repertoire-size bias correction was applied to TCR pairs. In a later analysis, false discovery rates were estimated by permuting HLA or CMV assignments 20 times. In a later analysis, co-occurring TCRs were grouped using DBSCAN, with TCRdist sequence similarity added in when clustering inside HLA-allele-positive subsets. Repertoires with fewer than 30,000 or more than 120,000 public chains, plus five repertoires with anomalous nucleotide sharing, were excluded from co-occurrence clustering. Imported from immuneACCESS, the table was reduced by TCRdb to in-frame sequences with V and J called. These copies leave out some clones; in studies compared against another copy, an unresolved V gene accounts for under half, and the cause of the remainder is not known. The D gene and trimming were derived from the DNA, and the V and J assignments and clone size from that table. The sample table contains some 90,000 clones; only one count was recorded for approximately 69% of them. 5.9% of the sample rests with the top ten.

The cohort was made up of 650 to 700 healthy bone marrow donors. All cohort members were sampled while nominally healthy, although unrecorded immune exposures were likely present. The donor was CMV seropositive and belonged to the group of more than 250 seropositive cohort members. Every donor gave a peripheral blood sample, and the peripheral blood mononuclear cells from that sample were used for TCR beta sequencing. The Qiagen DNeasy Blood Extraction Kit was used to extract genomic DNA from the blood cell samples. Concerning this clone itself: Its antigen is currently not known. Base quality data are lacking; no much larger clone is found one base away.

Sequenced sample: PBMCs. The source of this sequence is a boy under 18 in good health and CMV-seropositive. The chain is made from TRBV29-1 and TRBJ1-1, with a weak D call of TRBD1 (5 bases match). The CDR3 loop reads CSVEGQGNTEAFF. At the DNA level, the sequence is TGCAGCGTTGAGGGCCAGGGTAACACTGAAGCTTTCTTT.